This T cell receptor beta chain was retrieved from a study of cytotoxic CD8 clonotypes in ibrutinib-treated CLL. V lost 2 bases, J lost 2 bases, and 4 bases stayed unmatched. Germline CDR1 reads LGHNA; CDR2 reads YNFKEQ. The CDR3 length is 15 residues. Profiling relied on immunoSEQ multiplex PCR, and the TCRdb table lists in-frame clones only, not all of them. Of around 25,000 clones in the sample, 68% were seen once. Around 1.9 micrograms of genomic DNA, which was extracted from cryopreserved PBMCs, served as the material used for the TCR beta libraries. The gene calls are TRBV4-2 and TRBJ1-2; 8 nucleotides agree with TRBD1. The TCR originated in a human donor with chronic lymphocytic leukemia. The sample in question was PBMCs, obtained after 24 months of ibrutinib treatment. The CDR3 sequence is CASSQTGQENYGYTF. In DNA, the CDR3 is TGTGCCAGCAGCCAAACGGGACAGGAGAACTATGGCTACACCTTC.